Included here is one T cell receptor (beta chain) sequence, with context. Its cognate antigen is unknown. The entry originates in a study of cytomegalovirus exposure and HLA in healthy donors. Study background: The Caucasian-associated ancestry cluster held less than 85% of some 420 genotyped donors.

Losses at the gene ends were 5 bases for V and 8 bases for J; bases not matched to a gene: 3. Germline CDR1 MNHNY, CDR2 SVGAGI (reference sequence). The CDR3 runs 13 residues. Study-wide results and limits: Confirmation was obtained in vitro that a few CMV-associated chains are specific for CMV antigens. In an earlier analysis, most TCR beta V segments were productive about 90% or about 30% of the time. By HLA locus, TCR association rates varied in a later analysis, with DRB1 showing the most and HLA-C the fewest.

PCR employed 60 Vbeta and 13 Jbeta primers. The table came from immunoSEQ multiplex PCR; TCRdb's copy has only in-frame clones and leaves some out. The sample has around 140,000 clones; about 75% are singletons. The chain recombines TRBV6-6 with TRBJ1-6; 7 nucleotides line up with TRBD1. The sample consisted of PBMCs. The receptor's source is a man aged 25-45 years in good health and CMV-seronegative. The CDR3 nucleotides read TGTGCCAGCAGTGGGACAGTAGATTCACCCCTCCACTTT. Protein: CASSGTVDSPLHF.